Below are 30 T cell receptor beta chains sequenced from a single sample in a study of neurological immune-mediated disorders. TCRdb called the 5' RACE reads again in MiXCR, with one record for every CDR3 protein. The sample records 35,000 to 40,000 distinct CDR3 sequences, roughly 7% being singletons. Sequencing input: PBMCs. These receptor sequences come from a woman aged 40 to 50 in good health.

This clonotype was seen at least ten times. This chain uses TRBV5-1 with TRBJ2-1, with D unresolved. With 2 bases removed from V and 0 bases from J, the gap between germline ends came to 6 bases. The length of the CDR3 is 14 residues. Germline CDR1 SGHRS, CDR2 YFSETQ. The CDR3 DNA reads TGCGCCAGCAGCTTACCCAGCTCCTACAATGAGCAGTTCTTC. Translating gives CASSLPSSYNEQFF.

This clonotype has ten or more counts. The chain is built from TRBV27 and TRBJ1-1, with a possible D match to TRBD1 (6 bases). V was shortened by 4 bases and J by 5 bases, with 20 bases between the two germline ends. This CDR3 spans 16 amino acids. Germline V lookup: CDR1 MNHEY, CDR2 SMNVEV (reference sequence). The CDR3 nucleotides read TGTGCCAGCAGTTATTGGGGAGGGGATGACAGGACTGAAGCTTTCTTT. The encoded protein is CASSYWGGDDRTEAFF.

This clonotype was found many times. The chain links TRBV5-6 to TRBJ1-2; 7 bases map to TRBD1. The V gene end was trimmed by 4 bases and the J gene end by 0 bases; junction bases not matched to a gene: 6. CDR1 is SGHDT and CDR2 is YYEEEE in the germline V gene. The CDR3 loop spans 15 amino acids. The CDR3 nucleotides read TGTGCCAGCAGCGTCTCAGGGACAGCTAACTATGGCTACACCTTC. Translated, it gives CASSVSGTANYGYTF.

This clonotype was seen ten or more times. The rearrangement joins TRBV28 to TRBJ2-1; TRBD2 might be the D (5 bases). The CDR3 length is 12 residues. The V and J ends lost 9 bases and 6 bases respectively, with 12 bases between them. The germline gives CDR1 MDHEN, CDR2 SYDVKM. The CDR3 DNA is TGTGCCAGTAGGACTGCGCTCAATGAGCAGTTCTTC. Translating it yields CASRTALNEQFF.

This clonotype was observed at least ten times. The V gene is TRBV7-2, the J gene TRBJ2-7; unclear D gene. Germline V gene data show CDR1 as SGHTA and CDR2 as FQGNSA. The CDR3 consists of 12 residues. The V and J ends lost 5 bases and 5 bases respectively, with 10 bases between them. The CDR3 DNA is TGTGCCAGCAGCGTTCGACTGCACGAGCAGTACTTC. Its protein is CASSVRLHEQYF.

This clonotype appeared many times. The rearrangement links TRBV20-1 to TRBJ2-1; tentatively, D is TRBD2 (6 bases). This CDR3 is 15 amino acids long. The V gene lost 5 bases and the J gene lost 10 bases, with 24 bases spanning the gap. The germline CDR1 and CDR2 sequences are DFQATT and SNEGSKA (reference sequence). CDR3 sequence: CSAPFRDSYRREQFF. CDR3 DNA: TGCAGTGCTCCTTTCCGGGACTCCTATCGGAGGGAGCAGTTCTTC.

In its sample, this clonotype was seen many times. The chain carries TRBV20-1 and TRBJ1-1; 7 positions agree with TRBD1. CDR1 and CDR2 from the germline V gene are DFQATT and SNEGSKA (reference sequence). There are 14 residues in the CDR3. The trim removed 0 bases at V and 5 bases at J, leaving 6 bases unmatched. CDR3 DNA: TGCAGTGCTAGAGATCCAGGCAGGGGGACTGAAGCTTTCTTT. It is translated as CSARDPGRGTEAFF.

This clonotype was seen ten or more times. The J gene is TRBJ1-1, the V gene TRBV12-3 or TRBV12-4; weak D call: TRBD1 (5 bases). The CDR3 has 16 amino acids. Trimming shortened V by 6 bases and J by 5 bases, and 22 bases separated the two germline ends. CDR3 amino acids: CASSPDGWDAGTEAFF. CDR3 nucleotides: TGTGCCAGCAGCCCGGATGGGTGGGACGCGGGGACTGAAGCTTTCTTT.

This clonotype was seen at least ten times. This chain joins TRBV3-1 and TRBJ2-7, with 9 nucleotides matching TRBD1. V dropped 3 bases and J dropped 3; count of bases not matched to a gene: 9. Germline V gives CDR1 LGHDT, CDR2 YNNKEL (reference sequence). CDR3 length equals 16 residues. The CDR3 here is CASSHAPGTGSYEQYF. DNA for the CDR3: TGTGCCAGCAGCCATGCTCCCGGGACAGGGAGCTACGAGCAGTACTTC.

This clonotype was found many times. J is TRBJ2-1 and V is TRBV27; 7 bases align to TRBD2. Germline CDR1 is MNHEY and CDR2 is SMNVEV (reference sequence). J lost 3 bases, V lost 5 bases, and 10 bases had no gene match. CDR3 length equals 16 residues. As DNA, the CDR3 is TGTGCCAGCAGTCCAAATCTAGCGGACTACTACAATGAGCAGTTCTTC. As protein: CASSPNLADYYNEQFF.

Many counts were recorded for this clonotype. For the CDR3, the DNA is TGTGCCAGCAGTCCGACCCTGCTATGGGGCGAGCAGTACTTC. Its translation is CASSPTLLWGEQYF. The genes are TRBV12-3 or TRBV12-4 and TRBJ2-7; D is undetermined. This CDR3 region has 14 residues. V was pared by 5 bases and J by 6 bases, with 17 bases between.

The sample holds many counts of this clonotype. The gene calls are TRBV20-1 and TRBJ1-5, with D possibly TRBD1 on 6 matching bases. Germline V lookup: CDR1 DFQATT, CDR2 SNEGSKA (reference sequence). Trimming removed 0 bases at V and 4 bases at J, with 10 bases between. The CDR3 length is 14 residues. DNA for the CDR3: TGCAGTGCTAGAGATTTTACAGGGAATCAGCCCCAGCATTTT. It is translated as CSARDFTGNQPQHF.

This clonotype was seen ten or more times. The V and J genes are TRBV4-1 and TRBJ2-6, with D uncertain. V was clipped by 0 bases and J by 0 bases, with 0 bases between them. The CDR3 consists of 14 residues. From germline, CDR1 is MGHRA and CDR2 YSYEKL. The CDR3 DNA reads TGCGCCAGCAGCCAAGACTCTGGGGCCAACGTCCTGACTTTC. Translated: CASSQDSGANVLTF.

In its sample, this clonotype was seen many times. CDR3 bases: TGCAGTGCTAGATCGCGACGGGCTAACACTGAAGCTTTCTTT. It encodes CSARSRRANTEAFF. The chain recombines TRBV20-1 with TRBJ1-1; D is ambiguous. The CDR3 has 14 residues. V lost 2 bases, J lost 2 bases, and 12 bases lay in between. The germline V gene has CDR1 DFQATT and CDR2 SNEGSKA (reference sequence).

In regard to this clonotype: A much larger clonotype is one base distant, so this may be a read error. The chain joins TRBV29-1 to TRBJ2-3; no clear D gene. Germline values: CDR1 SQVTM, CDR2 ANQGSEA. This CDR3 region has 10 residues. Deletions cut 7 bases from V and 5 bases from J, with 7 bases between. CDR3: CSGRKDTQYF. Here the CDR3 DNA reads TGCAGCGGCCGTAAAGATACGCAGTATTTT.

This clonotype was recorded at least ten times. This chain joins TRBV20-1 and TRBJ2-5; 7 bases are a match to TRBD2. Germline V gene lookup returns CDR1 DFQATT and CDR2 SNEGSKA (reference sequence). This CDR3 has 14 residues. V gave up 3 bases and J gave up 4 bases; unmatched junction bases: 8. Written as DNA, the CDR3 is TGCAGTGCTAGTTCCGGGAGGCCGGGAGAGACCCAGTACTTC. Protein sequence: CSASSGRPGETQYF.

Regarding this clonotype: A read error may be the cause here, since a much bigger clone is one base away. The CDR3 is CASSANEQYF. DNA for the CDR3: TGTGCCAGCAGTGCCAACGAGCAGTACTTC. The rearrangement uses TRBV2 and TRBJ2-7; no reliable D call. Trimming pared 4 bases from V and 5 bases from J, leaving 3 bases between. Germline lookup yields CDR1 SNHLY and CDR2 FYNNEI. The CDR3 loop spans 10 amino acids.

Many counts were recorded for this clonotype. The chain is built from TRBV20-1 and TRBJ1-5; D is unclear. V gave up 3 bases and J gave up 2 bases, with 14 bases separating them. CDR1 is DFQATT, CDR2 SNEGSKA, per germline (reference sequence). The CDR3 is made up of 15 amino acids. DNA for the CDR3: TGCAGTGCTAGCAAGAGGACCCATGGCAATCAGCCCCAGCATTTT. Its translation is CSASKRTHGNQPQHF.

This clonotype was counted many times. The J gene is TRBJ2-1, the V gene TRBV4-1; TRBD2 aligns across 13 bases. V trimming: 5 bases; J trimming: 3 bases; junction bases outside the gene matches: 4. Germline assignment: CDR1 MGHRA and CDR2 YSYEKL. The CDR3 contains 16 residues. CDR3: CASSGLAGAIYNEQFF. The CDR3 nucleotides read TGCGCCAGCAGCGGACTAGCGGGAGCGATCTACAATGAGCAGTTCTTC.

Regarding this clonotype: This sequence may be a read error, since a much larger clone differs from it by one base. V usage is TRBV14 and J usage is TRBJ2-7; unclear D gene. Germline V lookup: CDR1 SGHDN, CDR2 FVKESK. The CDR3 length is 15 residues. Trimming took 3 bases from V and 0 from J, leaving 12 bases between them. Here the CDR3 DNA reads TGTGCCAGCAGCCACCCCCAAACATGCTCCTACGAGCAGTACTTC. Protein product: CASSHPQTCSYEQYF.

This clonotype was seen many times. V gene TRBV6-2 or TRBV6-3 combines with J gene TRBJ2-2; TRBD2 aligns across 9 bases. The V and J ends lost 5 bases and 5 bases, in that order; junction bases with no gene match: 3. Germline CDR1 is MNHEY and CDR2 is SVGEGT. The CDR3 is made up of 14 amino acids. CDR3 coding DNA: TGTGCCAGCAGTGCTAGCGGGGAGACCGGGGAGCTGTTTTTT. Its translation: CASSASGETGELFF.

With respect to this clonotype: One base away lies a much larger clone, so this may be a sequencing read error. The J gene is TRBJ1-5, the V gene TRBV20-1, with TRBD1 matching over 7 bases. Germline lookup yields CDR1 DFQATT and CDR2 SNEGSKA (reference sequence). The CDR3 consists of 14 residues. The CDR3, as DNA: TGCAGTCCTAGAGATCAGGGGGAGAGTCAGCCCCAGCATTTT. It is translated as CSPRDQGESQPQHF.

This clonotype was found many times. For the CDR3, the DNA is TGTGCCAGCAGCCCCCCCGGAGCTCGGGAGACCCAGTACTTC. Its translation: CASSPPGARETQYF. The chain combines TRBV7-2 with TRBJ2-5, with D hard to call. Trimming took 5 bases from V and 5 from J, leaving 15 bases between them. Germline V lookup: CDR1 SGHTA, CDR2 FQGNSA. The CDR3 is 14 residues long. The full variable domain, completed using reference TRBV7-2 and TRBJ2-5, is GAGVSQSPSNKVTEKGKDVELRCDPISGHTALYWYRQSLGQGLEFLIYFQGNSAPDKSGLPSDRFSAERTGGSVSTLTIQRTQQEDSAVYLCASSPPGARETQYFGPGTRLLVL.

This clonotype was observed at least ten times. V usage is TRBV6-1 and J usage is TRBJ2-7; D uncertain. The germline V gene encodes CDR1 MNHNS and CDR2 SASEGT. V lost 6 bases to trimming and J lost 3 bases, with 15 bases between them. The CDR3 loop spans 14 amino acids. The DNA of the CDR3 is TGTGCCAGCAGCCTATCTAATCTTCTCTACGAGCAGTACGTC. Residues: CASSLSNLLYEQYV.

Remarks on this clonotype: A much larger clonotype is one base distant, so this may be a read error. This chain uses TRBV28 with TRBJ2-5; TRBD2 might be the D (6 bases). The germline CDR1 and CDR2 sequences are MDHEN and SYDVKM. The CDR3 contains 14 residues. V lost 6 bases and J lost 5, with 16 bases in between. The CDR3 bases are TGTGCCAGCAGACTAAGGAGAGGGAGGGAGACCCAGTACTTC. Protein product: CASRLRRGRETQYF. The whole variable domain, remainder taken from reference TRBV28 and TRBJ2-5, is DVKVTQSSRYLVKRTGEKVFLECVQDMDHENMFWYRQDPGLGLRLIYFSYDVKMKEKGDIPEGYSVSREKKERFSLILESASTNQTSMYLCASRLRRGRETQYFGPGTRLLVL.

There are many counts of this clonotype. The V gene is TRBV6-5, the J gene TRBJ2-7; D may correspond to TRBD1 or TRBD2 (5 bases each). The CDR3 has 15 residues. The ends were cut back, 6 bases at V and 2 bases at J, with 17 bases in the middle. The germline V gene encodes CDR1 MNHEY and CDR2 SVGAGI. CDR3 sequence: CASSLVTGPTYEQYF. In nucleotides, the CDR3 is TGTGCCAGCAGCCTCGTAACGGGACCCACCTACGAGCAGTACTTC.

This clonotype has just a few counts. The chain employs TRBV20-1 and TRBJ2-3; no reliable D call. The CDR3 has 10 residues. V lost 6 bases, J lost 2 bases, and 3 bases lay in between. The germline gives CDR1 DFQATT, CDR2 SNEGSKA (reference sequence). The CDR3, as DNA: TGCAGTGCGACCACAGATACGCAGTATTTT. Encoded protein: CSATTDTQYF.

This clonotype was picked up many times. The chain combines TRBV7-8 with TRBJ1-2; D call uncertain. Looked up from germline, CDR1 is SGHVS and CDR2 is FQNEAQ. The CDR3 runs 13 residues. Trimming removed 2 bases at V and 8 bases at J, with 12 bases between. The CDR3 reads CASSLRPSSGYTF. In DNA form, the CDR3 reads TGTGCCAGCAGCTTAAGACCCTCCAGCGGCTACACCTTC.

About this clonotype itself: One end of the junction is discordant with germline, which a read error may explain. This chain connects TRBV5-1 to TRBJ2-3, with D hard to call. In germline, CDR1 is SGHRS, CDR2 YFSETQ. CDR3 size: 15 residues. CDR3: CASNLLGLGTDTQYF. CDR3 bases: TGCGCCAGCAACCTCCTCGGGCTAGGCACAGATACACAGTATTTT.

This clonotype was found once. Being one base from a much bigger clone, this may be a read error. The V call is TRBV27, the J call TRBJ1-1; D not certain. The CDR3 spans 13 residues. Germline V gives CDR1 MNHEY, CDR2 SMNVEV (reference sequence). The CDR3 sequence is CASSREENSEAFF. In nucleotides, the CDR3 is TGTGCCAGCAGTAGGGAGGAGAACAGTGAAGCTTTCTTT.